The rows below give T cell receptor beta chains drawn from one sample of a study of blood T cell repertoires in COVID-19. Sequenced by immunoSEQ multiplex PCR; TCRdb stores in-frame clones only, minus some. The table records 250,000 to 350,000 clones, around 82% of them present only once. The sequencing input was peripheral blood. These receptors all come from a person between 65 and 80 years old with COVID-19, enrolled during active disease. Both conserved end residues are part of each CDR3. Each record gives: J gene, D gene, V gene, clone size, CDR3 DNA, CDR3 protein. The D gene is left open where the match is weak. A clone size is listed for some rows: how often the clone was seen (once, few, many), or a class if it is expanded.

TRBJ1-1	-	TRBV6-4	-	TGTGCCAGCAGTCAGAGCCGGGACACACGAAACACTGAAGCTTTCTTT	CASSQSRDTRNTEAFF
TRBJ1-6	-	TRBV5-4	-	TGTGCCAGCAGCCGGGACTATAATTCACCCCTCCACTTT	CASSRDYNSPLHF
TRBJ2-3	TRBD2	TRBV7-3	once	TGTGCCAGCAGCTTCTCTAGCGGGGGGTCAGATACGCAGTATTTT	CASSFSSGGSDTQYF
TRBJ1-3	-	TRBV28	-	TGTGCCAGCAGTTTCTCCTCGGGGGGTGTTGGAAACACCATATATTTT	CASSFSSGGVGNTIYF
TRBJ2-7	TRBD1	TRBV7-9	-	TGTGCCAGCAGTCCCACAGGGGGCGATCTGTACTTC	CASSPTGGDLYF
TRBJ2-5	-	TRBV18	-	TGTGCCAGCTCACGGGGGCTACGGGAGACCCAGTACTTC	CASSRGLRETQYF
TRBJ2-7	TRBD2	TRBV27	-	TGTGCCAGCAGAGGGACTAGTTGGGGCTACGAGCAGTACTTC	CASRGTSWGYEQYF
TRBJ2-3	TRBD2	TRBV5-1	few	TGCGCCAGCAGCCCAGCCAAAGCCCTAGCGGGGGGGCGAGGAGATACGCAGTATTTT	CASSPAKALAGGRGDTQYF
TRBJ2-7	-	TRBV5-1	-	TGCGCCAGCAGCTTGGGTCCCAGGGAATCCTACGAGCAGTACTTC	CASSLGPRESYEQYF
TRBJ1-6	TRBD1	TRBV11-2	-	TGTGCCAGCAGGGGACAGGAGAATTCACCCCTCCACTTT	CASRGQENSPLHF
TRBJ2-3	TRBD2	TRBV7-2	-	TGTGCCAGCAGCTCCGAGGGACTAGCCCCAGATACGCAGTATTTT	CASSSEGLAPDTQYF
TRBJ2-6	-	TRBV7-2	once	TGTGCCAGCAGCTTAGCAGGGGATGGGGCCAACGTCCTGACTTTC	CASSLAGDGANVLTF
TRBJ1-5	-	TRBV5-5	-	TGTGCCAGCAGCTTCCAGGGGAATCAGCCCCAGCATTTT	CASSFQGNQPQHF
TRBJ1-1	-	TRBV19	-	TGTGCCAGTAGTATGCCGGGTATGAGCACTGAAGCTTTCTTT	CASSMPGMSTEAFF
TRBJ1-2	-	TRBV7-2	-	TGTGCCAGCAGCCAATCATTGGGGGCGGTAAGCTATGGCTACACCTTC	CASSQSLGAVSYGYTF
TRBJ1-2	-	TRBV19	-	TGTGCCAGTACCCCGGGGGGATTTAACTATGGCTACACCTTC	CASTPGGFNYGYTF
TRBJ1-3	TRBD1	TRBV5-1	-	TGCGCCAGCAGCCAAGGACAGGGGACATACACCATATATTTT	CASSQGQGTYTIYF
TRBJ1-2	TRBD1	TRBV2	-	TGTGCCAGCAAGGCTAGGACAGGGTATGGCTACACCTTC	CASKARTGYGYTF
TRBJ2-3	TRBD1	TRBV6-2/TRBV6-3	-	TGTGCCAGCAGTTACTCGGCGGGGACAGGGAGCACAGATACGCAGTATTTT	CASSYSAGTGSTDTQYF
TRBJ2-7	TRBD2	TRBV6-1	-	TGTGCCAGCAGTGGTGGTCTAGCGGGCTCCTACGAGCAGTACTTC	CASSGGLAGSYEQYF
TRBJ1-6	-	TRBV27	-	TGTGCCAGCAGTGGGACCGGGGCAGGGGATTCACCCCTCCACTTT	CASSGTGAGDSPLHF
TRBJ1-2	TRBD1	TRBV7-9	-	TGTGCCAGCAGCCAAGCCAACAGGGGGAGGGTCTATGGCTACACCTTC	CASSQANRGRVYGYTF
TRBJ2-7	-	TRBV5-4	-	TGTGCCAGCAGCTTGGCCGGTCCAGGGCGCGAGCAGTACTTC	CASSLAGPGREQYF
TRBJ2-1	-	TRBV9	-	TGTGCCAGCAGCGTAAGCGCGGGAACCTACAATGAGCAGTTCTTC	CASSVSAGTYNEQFF
TRBJ2-3	TRBD2	TRBV6-6	-	TGTGCCACCGAGCGGGAGTACACAGATACGCAGTATTTT	CATEREYTDTQYF
TRBJ2-3	-	TRBV6-2/TRBV6-3	-	TGTGCCAGCAGTTACGGTCTCGGGACACAACAAACAGATACGCAGTATTTT	CASSYGLGTQQTDTQYF
TRBJ2-5	-	TRBV5-4	once	TGTGCCAGCAGCTTGGGCAGTAGGGGTACCCAAGAGACCCAGTACTTC	CASSLGSRGTQETQYF
TRBJ2-3	-	TRBV7-2	few	TGTGCCAGCAGCTTACAGTCTGCTAGCACAGATACGCAGTATTTT	CASSLQSASTDTQYF
TRBJ2-5	TRBD2	TRBV7-2	-	TGTGCCAGCAGCCAGAAACGGGAGGGCCGGGGTTACCAAGAGACCCAGTACTTC	CASSQKREGRGYQETQYF
TRBJ1-5	-	TRBV4-1	-	TGCGCCAGCAGCCTCGACAGCACCGTTGAAAATCAGCCCCAGCATTTT	CASSLDSTVENQPQHF
TRBJ1-5	-	TRBV14	-	TGTGCCAGCAGCCAAGTGCAGAATAGCAATCAGCCCCAGCATTTT	CASSQVQNSNQPQHF
TRBJ2-4	-	TRBV28	many	TGTGCCAGCAGCTTACCCTCCCGGGACAAGCAGTACTTC	CASSLPSRDKQYF
TRBJ2-2	-	TRBV7-8	-	TGTGCCAGCCGCCTCGTCGGGGAGCTGTTTTTT	CASRLVGELFF
TRBJ1-5	-	TRBV19	-	TGTGCCAGTAGCCAAAATTCCAATCAGCCCCAGCATTTT	CASSQNSNQPQHF
TRBJ2-3	-	TRBV5-4	-	TGTGCCGCCCGACAGGAGCCATCCCGCACAGATACGCAGTATTTT	CAARQEPSRTDTQYF
TRBJ2-5	TRBD2	TRBV7-9	-	TGTGCCAGCAGCTCCCGACGGACTAGCGGACAAGAGACCCAGTACTTC	CASSSRRTSGQETQYF
TRBJ2-3	TRBD2	TRBV19	-	TGTGCCAGTAGTATTTCTAGCGGGGGCCCAAGCACAGATACGCAGTATTTT	CASSISSGGPSTDTQYF
TRBJ1-1	-	TRBV5-1	-	TGCGCCAGCAGCCTGGACGCGGGGGCCTCTGAAGCTTTCTTT	CASSLDAGASEAFF
TRBJ2-2	-	TRBV19	-	TGTGCCAGTAGTATAGATTTTCAGCGAAACGGGGAGCTGTTTTTT	CASSIDFQRNGELFF
TRBJ2-2	TRBD1	TRBV7-9	-	TGTGCCAGCAGCTCCGACAGGGGACCCATATCGGAGTTGTTTTTT	CASSSDRGPISELFF
TRBJ1-6	-	TRBV6-5	once	TGTGCCAGCAGTTACTATCAGGTTTACAATTCACCCCTCCACTTT	CASSYYQVYNSPLHF
TRBJ2-1	-	TRBV11-3	-	TGTGCCAGCAGCTTAGCAACGGGAGACGACAATGAGCAGTTCTTC	CASSLATGDDNEQFF
TRBJ1-6	-	TRBV7-2	-	TGTGCCAGCAGCTTAGAGACGGGGGGGGCAACCTATAATTCACCCCTCCACTTT	CASSLETGGATYNSPLHF
TRBJ2-5	-	TRBV6-5	once	TGTGCCAGCAGTTACTCTTCAGGGAAGACCCAGTACTTC	CASSYSSGKTQYF
TRBJ1-5	-	TRBV7-2	-	TGTGCCAGCAGCTTACGGGGGGGATTTAATCAGCCCCAGCATTTT	CASSLRGGFNQPQHF
TRBJ2-1	-	TRBV11-2	-	TGTGCCAGCAGCTTAGCCCTAGGTGGTGAGCAGTTCTTC	CASSLALGGEQFF
TRBJ1-2	TRBD1	TRBV29-1	-	TGCAGCGTCAGGGACAGGGGCTCCTATGGCTACACCTTC	CSVRDRGSYGYTF
TRBJ2-3	-	TRBV5-5	-	TGTGCCAGCAGCTTGACTTCACGTGATACAGATACGCAGTATTTT	CASSLTSRDTDTQYF
TRBJ1-6	TRBD1	TRBV5-6	few	TGTGCCAGCAGCCGGGACAGGGGATCTTCACCCCTCCACTTT	CASSRDRGSSPLHF
TRBJ1-5	-	TRBV19	once	TGTGCCAGTTCGGACAGATACAATCAGCCCCAGCATTTT	CASSDRYNQPQHF
TRBJ2-1	-	TRBV9	-	TGTGCCAGCAGCGTAGGTAACCGCCCGGGGGATGAGCAGTTCTTC	CASSVGNRPGDEQFF
TRBJ2-7	-	TRBV19	-	TGTGCCAGTACCGCAGGGGACGAGCAGTACTTC	CASTAGDEQYF
TRBJ1-2	-	TRBV4-3	-	TGCGCCAGCAGCCAAGATTTAAGACTAAACTATGGCTACACCTTC	CASSQDLRLNYGYTF
TRBJ2-7	-	TRBV15	-	TGTGCCACCAGCAGAGTTAGGGGTTACGAGCAGTACTTC	CATSRVRGYEQYF